The 12 T cell receptor beta chains reported below all come from one sample, sequenced in a study of T cell repertoires in cytomegalovirus infection. TCRdb re-analysed the reads in MiXCR, keeping a single row per CDR3 protein. Of under 600,000 distinct CDR3 sequences listed, about 15% were seen once; the top ten hold roughly a quarter. What was sequenced was CD8+ T cells from PBMCs. The receptors stem from a human donor in good health (CMV status not recorded). Some clones in this sample may be carry-over from other donors' samples.

Many counts were recorded for this clonotype. This sequence joins TRBV4-1 and TRBJ2-1; 9 bases are shared with TRBD1. J gave up 9 bases and V 3 bases, and 9 bases lay outside the gene matches. Germline V gene lookup returns CDR1 MGHRA and CDR2 YSYEKL. The CDR3 spans 15 residues. The CDR3 region is CASSHPPTGGSEQFF. The CDR3 nucleotides read TGCGCCAGCAGCCACCCACCGACAGGGGGTTCTGAGCAGTTCTTC.

There are a few counts of this clonotype. Here the CDR3 reads CASSFDGDYGYTF. The CDR3 nucleotides read TGTGCCAGCAGCTTCGACGGGGACTATGGCTACACCTTC. The chain recombines TRBV7-9 with TRBJ1-2; D remains unclear. V was pared by 3 bases and J by 3 bases, with 8 bases between. The CDR3 extends over 13 amino acids. From germline, CDR1 is SEHNR and CDR2 FQNEAQ (reference sequence).

This clonotype was counted many times. V is TRBV7-9 and J is TRBJ2-1; 10 bases align to TRBD2. J gave up 8 bases and V 6 bases, and 7 bases lay outside the gene matches. CDR1 SEHNR and CDR2 FQNEAQ come from the germline V gene (reference sequence). The CDR3 runs 14 residues. In nucleotides, the CDR3 is TGTGCCAGCAGGATACTAGCGGGGAAGGATGAGCAGTTCTTC. Its protein product is CASRILAGKDEQFF.

At least ten counts were recorded for this clonotype. The chain employs TRBV7-2 and TRBJ2-3, with 9 bases that match TRBD2. The germline V gene encodes CDR1 SGHTA and CDR2 FQGNSA. This CDR3 has 17 amino acids. Trimming took 5 bases from V and 1 from J; bases not matched to a gene: 10. The CDR3 loop is CASSPPPSGKGTDTQYF. The CDR3 DNA sequence: TGTGCCAGCAGCCCTCCTCCTAGCGGGAAGGGCACAGATACGCAGTATTTT. Variable domain in full (rest from reference TRBV7-2 and TRBJ2-3): GAGVSQSPSNKVTEKGKDVELRCDPISGHTALYWYRQSLGQGLEFLIYFQGNSAPDKSGLPSDRFSAERTGGSVSTLTIQRTQQEDSAVYLCASSPPPSGKGTDTQYFGPGTRLTVL.

The table lists this clonotype with a few counts. CDR3 coding DNA: TGCAGTGCTAGAGACCGCCCGGACAGGGACAGAGAGACCCAGTACTTC. Amino acid sequence: CSARDRPDRDRETQYF. V gene TRBV20-1 combines with J gene TRBJ2-5; TRBD1 matches at 8 bases. The germline V gene encodes CDR1 DFQATT and CDR2 SNEGSKA (reference sequence). The CDR3 is 16 amino acids. V shed 0 bases, J shed 4 bases, and the junction held 10 bases outside the gene matches.

This clonotype was counted many times. V and J are TRBV7-7 and TRBJ2-7; maybe TRBD2 (5 bases). Trimming cost V 5 bases and J 0 bases, with 8 bases left between them. Germline values: CDR1 SSHAT, CDR2 FNYEAQ (reference sequence). The CDR3 covers 13 residues. The CDR3 DNA reads as TGTGCCAGCAGCCCCGGGAACTCCTACGAGCAGTACTTC. This gives the protein CASSPGNSYEQYF.

This clonotype was seen at least ten times. The CDR3 reads CASSFDSSTDTQYF. The CDR3 DNA reads as TGTGCCAGCAGTTTCGACAGTAGCACAGATACGCAGTATTTT. The chain has TRBV28 and TRBJ2-3, with D possibly matching TRBD1 (5 bases). This CDR3 is built from 14 residues. Trimming shortened V by 3 bases and J by 0 bases, and 7 bases separated the two germline ends. The germline V gene has CDR1 MDHEN and CDR2 SYDVKM.

This clonotype was seen more than once but under ten times. The rearrangement joins TRBV27 to TRBJ2-5, with TRBD2 matching 12 bases. V was clipped by 6 bases and J by 5 bases; unmatched bases: 10. The V gene's germline CDR1 is MNHEY and CDR2 SMNVEV (reference sequence). There are 16 residues in the CDR3. The CDR3 reads CASSIRLAGVSETQYF. The CDR3 DNA is TGTGCCAGCAGCATTCGACTAGCGGGAGTTAGCGAGACCCAGTACTTC.

The CDR3 here is CASSQVAGQGHEKLFF. CDR3 nucleotide sequence: TGCGCCAGCAGCCAAGTGGCGGGACAGGGCCATGAAAAACTGTTTTTT. This chain joins TRBV4-1 and TRBJ1-4, with 9 bases matching TRBD1. With V trimmed by 1 base and J by 6 bases, 6 bases remained unmatched. Germline V gene data show CDR1 as MGHRA and CDR2 as YSYEKL. The CDR3 is made up of 16 amino acids.

This chain joins TRBV5-1 and TRBJ1-5; TRBD1 matches at 8 bases. This CDR3 has 16 amino acids. V lost 4 bases to trimming and J lost 6 bases; unmatched junction nucleotides: 12. Germline V lookup: CDR1 SGHRS, CDR2 YFSETQ. The CDR3 reads CASSPTPGGESQPQHF. The CDR3 nucleotides are TGCGCCAGCAGCCCTACTCCAGGGGGCGAGAGTCAGCCCCAGCATTTT.

This rearrangement joins TRBV4-2 to TRBJ1-1; weak D call: TRBD1 (6 bases). There are 15 residues in the CDR3. Germline V gene data show CDR1 as LGHNA and CDR2 as YNFKEQ. V was clipped by 2 bases and J by 2 bases, with 12 bases between them. The CDR3 DNA sequence: TGTGCCAGCAGCCAATCACGACAGGCCAACACTGAAGCTTTCTTT. Amino acids: CASSQSRQANTEAFF.

There are many counts of this clonotype. This chain connects TRBV7-8 to TRBJ2-1; no clear D gene. Trimming shortened V by 0 bases and J by 5 bases, and 8 bases separated the two germline ends. There are 14 residues in the CDR3. CDR1 SGHVS and CDR2 FQNEAQ come from the germline V gene. CDR3 coding DNA: TGTGCCAGCAGCTTAGCTGCGACGCACAATGAGCAGTTCTTC. As protein: CASSLAATHNEQFF.